The rows below give T cell receptor beta chains drawn from one sample of a study of tumor-infiltrating lymphocytes in oesophageal squamous cell carcinoma. MiXCR was run by TCRdb on the PCR reads, yielding one entry per CDR3 protein. The table has approximately 12,000 distinct CDR3 sequences, around 50% seen once; the top ten hold approximately 14%. The specimen sequenced was normal esophageal tissue next to the tumor. The receptors stem from a male donor with esophageal squamous cell carcinoma. Both conserved end residues are part of each CDR3. The order of the fields is J gene, D gene, clone size, V gene, CDR3 DNA, CDR3 protein. A D gene is named only where the DNA matches it firmly. Size is omitted from some rows. Given values are once, few, many or a class for expanded clones.

j_call: TRBJ2-1; d_call: TRBD2; clone_size: .; v_call: TRBV12-3/TRBV12-4; cdr3_nt: TGTGCCAGCAGTTCAACTAGCGGGGGACCTAGCAATGAGCAGTTCTTC; cdr3_aa: CASSSTSGGPSNEQFF
j_call: TRBJ1-1; d_call: TRBD1; clone_size: many; v_call: TRBV10-3; cdr3_nt: TGTGCCATCACTACAGGGGAAAACACTGAAGCTTTCTTT; cdr3_aa: CAITTGENTEAFF
j_call: TRBJ1-4; d_call: TRBD1; clone_size: once; v_call: TRBV7-6; cdr3_nt: TGTGCCAGCAGCTTGGCGGACAGGGGGCCTGAAAAACTGTTTTTT; cdr3_aa: CASSLADRGPEKLFF
j_call: TRBJ2-1; d_call: .; clone_size: once; v_call: TRBV7-6; cdr3_nt: TGTGCCAGCAGCATCCTTTATGGCAGCAGCCAGTTCTTC; cdr3_aa: CASSILYGSSQFF
j_call: TRBJ2-7; d_call: TRBD2; clone_size: few; v_call: TRBV12-3/TRBV12-4; cdr3_nt: TGTGCCAGCAGTTATAGCGGGAGCGGCTACGAGCAGTACTTC; cdr3_aa: CASSYSGSGYEQYF
j_call: TRBJ2-3; d_call: TRBD2; clone_size: large; v_call: TRBV7-3; cdr3_nt: TGTGCCAGCAGCTTACTAGCGGGGGGTAGGGGAGATACGCAGTATTTT; cdr3_aa: CASSLLAGGRGDTQYF
j_call: TRBJ1-5; d_call: .; clone_size: few; v_call: TRBV25-1; cdr3_nt: TGTGCCTCGTCGGGGGGGGCAGGACAGCCCCAGCATTTT; cdr3_aa: CASSGGAGQPQHF
j_call: TRBJ2-3; d_call: .; clone_size: many; v_call: TRBV5-6; cdr3_nt: TGTGCCAGCAGCTTGGCTTGGGACCGCACAGATACGCAGTATTTT; cdr3_aa: CASSLAWDRTDTQYF
j_call: TRBJ2-1; d_call: TRBD1; clone_size: .; v_call: TRBV7-9; cdr3_nt: TGTGCCAGCAGCCCAAAAGTCTGGGACAGGGCATACAATGAGCAGTTCTTC; cdr3_aa: CASSPKVWDRAYNEQFF
j_call: TRBJ1-6; d_call: .; clone_size: .; v_call: TRBV5-1; cdr3_nt: TGCGCCAGCAGGTCGACAGAGGACAATTCACCCCTCCACTTT; cdr3_aa: CASRSTEDNSPLHF
j_call: TRBJ1-5; d_call: .; clone_size: many; v_call: TRBV28; cdr3_nt: TGTGCCAGCAGGGGACCCCTGAATCAGCCCCAGCATTTT; cdr3_aa: CASRGPLNQPQHF
j_call: TRBJ2-5; d_call: TRBD2; clone_size: .; v_call: TRBV2; cdr3_nt: TGTGCCAGCAAAAGGTTTGGGACTAGCGGGAGTTCGGTTTGGGAGACCCAGTACTTC; cdr3_aa: CASKRFGTSGSSVWETQYF
j_call: TRBJ2-7; d_call: TRBD2; clone_size: few; v_call: TRBV10-3; cdr3_nt: TGTGCCATCAGACCGGGACTAGCGGGAGCCCTTGACAATGAGCAGTACTTC; cdr3_aa: CAIRPGLAGALDNEQYF
j_call: TRBJ1-6; d_call: .; clone_size: .; v_call: TRBV7-9; cdr3_nt: TGTGCCAGCAGCTTAGTGGGGGACCGGGGGTCACCCCTCCACTTT; cdr3_aa: CASSLVGDRGSPLHF
j_call: TRBJ2-6; d_call: .; clone_size: .; v_call: TRBV7-2; cdr3_nt: TGTGCCAGCAGTATCAGACAGTGGCCAGCAGGGGCCAACGTCCTGACTTTC; cdr3_aa: CASSIRQWPAGANVLTF
j_call: TRBJ2-7; d_call: TRBD2; clone_size: .; v_call: TRBV12-3/TRBV12-4; cdr3_nt: TGTGCCAGCAGTTGGACTAGCGGGGGCTACGAGCAGTACTTC; cdr3_aa: CASSWTSGGYEQYF
j_call: TRBJ2-1; d_call: TRBD2; clone_size: .; v_call: TRBV7-6; cdr3_nt: TGTGCCAGCAGCCGCACTAGCGGGAGTTTCAATGAGCAGTTCTTC; cdr3_aa: CASSRTSGSFNEQFF
j_call: TRBJ2-7; d_call: .; clone_size: few; v_call: TRBV4-2; cdr3_nt: TGTGCCAGCAGCCAAGATCGAGTAGCGGTAAGATACGAGCAGTACTTC; cdr3_aa: CASSQDRVAVRYEQYF
j_call: TRBJ2-7; d_call: .; clone_size: many; v_call: TRBV7-2; cdr3_nt: TGTGCCAGCAGCCTCACATACGAGCAGTACTTC; cdr3_aa: CASSLTYEQYF
j_call: TRBJ2-1; d_call: TRBD1; clone_size: once; v_call: TRBV7-8; cdr3_nt: TGTGCCAGCAGCTTAGCGTGGACAGGGTCCGAGCAGTTCTTC; cdr3_aa: CASSLAWTGSEQFF
j_call: TRBJ2-6; d_call: TRBD2; clone_size: .; v_call: TRBV7-2; cdr3_nt: TGTGCCAGCAGCGCGACTAGCGCCGGGGCCAACGTCCTGACTTTC; cdr3_aa: CASSATSAGANVLTF
j_call: TRBJ2-5; d_call: TRBD2; clone_size: .; v_call: TRBV7-6; cdr3_nt: TGTGCCAGCAGCCTTGGACTAGCAGGAGATACGCAGTACTTC; cdr3_aa: CASSLGLAGDTQYF
j_call: TRBJ2-2; d_call: TRBD1; clone_size: once; v_call: TRBV11-2; cdr3_nt: TGTGCCAGCAGCTTAGGACAGGGTCGCGCCGGGGAGCTGTTTTTT; cdr3_aa: CASSLGQGRAGELFF
j_call: TRBJ2-5; d_call: .; clone_size: .; v_call: TRBV7-9; cdr3_nt: TGTGCCAGCACTCTAGGGCCCAATGAGCAGTACTTC; cdr3_aa: CASTLGPNEQYF
j_call: TRBJ2-1; d_call: .; clone_size: .; v_call: TRBV12-3/TRBV12-4; cdr3_nt: TGTGCCAGCAGGCCGGGACGCGGAGATGAGCAGTTCTTC; cdr3_aa: CASRPGRGDEQFF
j_call: TRBJ2-7; d_call: .; clone_size: .; v_call: TRBV7-3; cdr3_nt: TGTGCCAGCAGCCGACTGGGGGGCTACGAGCAGTACTTC; cdr3_aa: CASSRLGGYEQYF
j_call: TRBJ2-4; d_call: TRBD2; clone_size: .; v_call: TRBV7-2; cdr3_nt: TGTGCCAGCAGCTTAGATGGGACTAGCGGGGGGAACAATGAGCAGTACTTC; cdr3_aa: CASSLDGTSGGNNEQYF
j_call: TRBJ2-5; d_call: .; clone_size: many; v_call: TRBV25-1; cdr3_nt: TGTGCCAGCAGTGACCGGGGGCGGGAGACCCAGTACTTC; cdr3_aa: CASSDRGRETQYF
j_call: TRBJ2-1; d_call: .; clone_size: once; v_call: TRBV7-6; cdr3_nt: TGTGCCAGCAGCTTAGGGGTGGATGAGCAGTTCTTC; cdr3_aa: CASSLGVDEQFF
j_call: TRBJ2-7; d_call: TRBD2; clone_size: many; v_call: TRBV14; cdr3_nt: TGTGCCAGCAGCCAAGACGGGACTAGCGGTCGTTTCTCCTACGAGCAGTACTTC; cdr3_aa: CASSQDGTSGRFSYEQYF
j_call: TRBJ2-3; d_call: TRBD2; clone_size: .; v_call: TRBV7-2; cdr3_nt: TGTGCCAGCAGCCGGGGGGGCAGCACAGATACGCAGTATTTT; cdr3_aa: CASSRGGSTDTQYF
j_call: TRBJ2-3; d_call: .; clone_size: .; v_call: TRBV11-3; cdr3_nt: TGTGCCAGCAGCATGGGGGCAGGGGAGACAGATACGCAGTATTTT; cdr3_aa: CASSMGAGETDTQYF
j_call: TRBJ2-1; d_call: .; clone_size: once; v_call: TRBV7-9; cdr3_nt: TGTGCCAGCAGCTTAGGGGGCGGAGGATCACCCCTCCACTTC; cdr3_aa: CASSLGGGGSPLHF
j_call: TRBJ2-7; d_call: .; clone_size: few; v_call: TRBV7-3; cdr3_nt: TGTGCCAGCAGCCGTGAGGAATCTCCCTACGAGCAGTACTTC; cdr3_aa: CASSREESPYEQYF